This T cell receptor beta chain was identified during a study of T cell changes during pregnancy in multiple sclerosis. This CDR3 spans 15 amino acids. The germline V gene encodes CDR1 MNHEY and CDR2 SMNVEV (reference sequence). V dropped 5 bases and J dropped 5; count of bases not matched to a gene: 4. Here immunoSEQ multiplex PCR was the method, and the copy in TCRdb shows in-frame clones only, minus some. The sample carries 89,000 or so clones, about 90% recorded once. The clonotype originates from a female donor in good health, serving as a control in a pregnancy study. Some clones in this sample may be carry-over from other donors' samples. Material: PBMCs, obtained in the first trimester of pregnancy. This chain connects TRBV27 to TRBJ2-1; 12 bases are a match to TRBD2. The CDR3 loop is CASSASGRANNEQFF. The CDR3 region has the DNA TGTGCCAGCAGTGCTAGCGGGAGGGCGAACAATGAGCAGTTCTTC.